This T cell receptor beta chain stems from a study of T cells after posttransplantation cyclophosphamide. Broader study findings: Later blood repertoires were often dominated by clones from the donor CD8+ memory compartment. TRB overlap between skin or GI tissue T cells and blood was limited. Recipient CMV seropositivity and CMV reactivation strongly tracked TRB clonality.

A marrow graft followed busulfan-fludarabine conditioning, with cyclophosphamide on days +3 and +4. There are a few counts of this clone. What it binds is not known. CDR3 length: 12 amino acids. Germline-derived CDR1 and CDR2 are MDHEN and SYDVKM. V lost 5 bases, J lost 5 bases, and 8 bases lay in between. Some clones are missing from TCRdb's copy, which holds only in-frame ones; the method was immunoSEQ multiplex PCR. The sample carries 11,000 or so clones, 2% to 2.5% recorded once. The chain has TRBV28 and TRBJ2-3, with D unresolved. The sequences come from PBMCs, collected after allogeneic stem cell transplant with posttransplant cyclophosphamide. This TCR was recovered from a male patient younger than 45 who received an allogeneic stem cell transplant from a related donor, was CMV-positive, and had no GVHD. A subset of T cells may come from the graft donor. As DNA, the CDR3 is TGTGCCAGCAGTACAGAAGGAGATACGCAGTATTTT. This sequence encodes CASSTEGDTQYF.